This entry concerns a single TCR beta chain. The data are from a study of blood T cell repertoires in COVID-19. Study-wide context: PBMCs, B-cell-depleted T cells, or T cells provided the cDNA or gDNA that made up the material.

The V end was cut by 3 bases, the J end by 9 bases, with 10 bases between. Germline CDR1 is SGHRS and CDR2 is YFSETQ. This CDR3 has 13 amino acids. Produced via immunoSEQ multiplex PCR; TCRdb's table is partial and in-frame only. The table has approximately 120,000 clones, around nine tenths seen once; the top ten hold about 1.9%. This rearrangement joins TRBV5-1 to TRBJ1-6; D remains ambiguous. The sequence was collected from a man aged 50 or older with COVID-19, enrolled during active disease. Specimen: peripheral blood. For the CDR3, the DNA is TGCGCCAGCAGCTCACAGAGCAGTTCACCCCTCCACTTT. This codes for CASSSQSSSPLHF.